Listed below are T cell receptor beta chains from one sample, sequenced in a study of T cell changes during pregnancy in multiple sclerosis. Libraries were prepared by immunoSEQ multiplex PCR; TCRdb keeps only in-frame clonotypes and omits some of them. The sample consists of about 92,000 clones, around 90% of them appearing once. The sequences come from peripheral blood, collected in the first trimester of pregnancy. The origin of the receptors is a female donor with multiple sclerosis, enrolled in a pregnancy study. Both conserved end residues are part of each CDR3. Fields, in order: V gene, J gene, D gene, clone size, CDR3 protein, CDR3 DNA. The D gene is left open where the match is weak. Clone size appears in some rows only: once, few, many, or a class for an expanded clone.

TRBV27	TRBJ2-1	TRBD2	-	CASSLSPGLGVYNEQFF	TGTGCCAGCAGTTTATCCCCTGGACTAGGGGTTTACAATGAGCAGTTCTTC
TRBV7-2	TRBJ2-2	TRBD2	-	CASSLGHGRARAGELFF	TGTGCCAGCAGCTTAGGGCACGGGAGGGCCAGAGCCGGGGAGCTGTTTTTT
TRBV18	TRBJ1-5	TRBD1	-	CASSRRQGGNQPQHF	TGTGCCAGCTCAAGAAGGCAGGGGGGCAATCAGCCCCAGCATTTT
TRBV6-1	TRBJ2-7	TRBD2	-	CASSVAGGVEQYF	TGTGCCAGCAGTGTAGCGGGAGGGGTCGAGCAGTACTTC
TRBV19	TRBJ1-1	-	-	CASSIGQSRLNTEAFF	TGTGCCAGTAGTATTGGTCAGTCCCGCTTGAACACTGAAGCTTTCTTT
TRBV29-1	TRBJ1-2	TRBD1	-	CSVEDWGLDRGANYGYTF	TGCAGCGTTGAAGATTGGGGTTTAGACAGGGGAGCTAACTATGGCTACACCTTC
TRBV19	TRBJ2-2	TRBD2	-	CASSIGEGTNTGELFF	TGTGCCAGTAGTATAGGGGAGGGGACGAACACCGGGGAGCTGTTTTTT
TRBV7-9	TRBJ2-7	TRBD2	-	CASSLGQAGGAYEQYF	TGTGCCAGCAGCTTAGGGCAAGCGGGAGGCGCCTACGAGCAGTACTTC
TRBV11-1	TRBJ1-4	TRBD1	-	CASSRGPSEKLFF	TGTGCCAGCAGCAGGGGGCCATCTGAAAAACTGTTTTTT
TRBV19	TRBJ1-1	-	-	CASSISDSHLGNTEAFF	TGTGCCAGTAGTATATCGGACAGCCATTTGGGGAACACTGAAGCTTTCTTT
TRBV5-4	TRBJ1-5	-	-	CASSFEGNQPQHF	TGTGCCAGCAGCTTTGAGGGCAATCAGCCCCAGCATTTT
TRBV5-4	TRBJ2-2	TRBD2	-	CASSSGLAGGLTGELFF	TGTGCCAGCAGCTCAGGACTAGCGGGAGGTTTGACCGGGGAGCTGTTTTTT
TRBV5-1	TRBJ2-1	TRBD2	-	CASSYLAGDNEQFF	TGCGCCAGCAGCTATCTAGCGGGCGACAATGAGCAGTTCTTC
TRBV30	TRBJ2-1	-	-	CAWSVGAGYNEQFF	TGTGCCTGGAGTGTGGGGGCAGGCTACAATGAGCAGTTCTTC
TRBV18	TRBJ2-3	TRBD2	-	CASLSGRADTQYF	TGTGCCAGCCTTAGCGGGAGGGCAGATACGCAGTATTTT
TRBV29-1	TRBJ2-7	-	-	CSVGGGGSYEQYF	TGCAGCGTGGGGGGGGGCGGGTCGTACGAGCAGTACTTC
TRBV28	TRBJ2-5	TRBD1	-	CASSFKGAFQETQYF	TGTGCCAGCAGTTTTAAGGGGGCCTTCCAAGAGACCCAGTACTTC
TRBV27	TRBJ2-7	-	-	CASSFPGRQGEQYF	TGTGCCAGCAGTTTTCCAGGCAGGCAGGGCGAGCAGTACTTC
TRBV9	TRBJ2-7	-	-	CASSPIDSPYEQYF	TGTGCCAGCAGCCCGATTGACAGCCCCTACGAGCAGTACTTC
TRBV27	TRBJ2-3	-	-	CASSLSFLTDTQYF	TGTGCCAGCAGTTTATCGTTTCTCACAGATACGCAGTATTTT
TRBV9	TRBJ2-7	TRBD2	once	CASSVAGAREQYF	TGTGCCAGCAGCGTCGCGGGAGCGAGAGAGCAGTACTTC
TRBV20-1	TRBJ1-1	-	few	CSALKETEAFF	TGCAGTGCTCTCAAGGAGACTGAAGCTTTCTTT
TRBV27	TRBJ1-5	-	-	CAARPPRDTYSNQPQHF	TGTGCAGCAAGGCCGCCCCGGGACACCTATAGCAATCAGCCCCAGCATTTT
TRBV5-6	TRBJ2-2	TRBD1	-	CASTKGATGELFF	TGTGCCAGCACCAAGGGGGCCACCGGGGAGCTGTTTTTT
TRBV7-9	TRBJ2-3	TRBD2	-	CASSWTSGTRGTDTQYF	TGTGCCAGCAGCTGGACTAGCGGGACCCGGGGCACAGATACGCAGTATTTT
TRBV14	TRBJ2-1	-	-	CASSQAGPGDEQFF	TGTGCCAGCAGCCAAGCAGGCCCGGGGGATGAGCAGTTCTTC
TRBV5-1	TRBJ2-1	TRBD2	-	CASSLTSGDHNEQFF	TGCGCCAGCAGCTTAACTAGCGGGGATCACAATGAGCAGTTCTTC